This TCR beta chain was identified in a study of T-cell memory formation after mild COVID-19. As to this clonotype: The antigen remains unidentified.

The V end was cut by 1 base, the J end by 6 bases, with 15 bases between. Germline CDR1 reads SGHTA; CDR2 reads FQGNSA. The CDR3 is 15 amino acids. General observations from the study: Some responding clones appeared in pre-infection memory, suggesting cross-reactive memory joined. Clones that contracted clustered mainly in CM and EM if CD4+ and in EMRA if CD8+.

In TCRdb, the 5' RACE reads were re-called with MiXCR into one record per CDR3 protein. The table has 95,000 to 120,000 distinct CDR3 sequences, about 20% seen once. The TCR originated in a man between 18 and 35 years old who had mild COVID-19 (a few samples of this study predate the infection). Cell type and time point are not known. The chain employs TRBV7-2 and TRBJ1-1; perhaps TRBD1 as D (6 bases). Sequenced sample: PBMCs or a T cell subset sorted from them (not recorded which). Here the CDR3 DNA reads TGTGCCAGCAGCTTAGATTTAGGGGGGTCGGCTGAAGCTTTCTTT. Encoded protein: CASSLDLGGSAEAFF.